A selection of T cell receptor beta chains follows, all from one sample in a study of PD-L1 blockade in urothelial cancer. Sequenced by immunoSEQ multiplex PCR; TCRdb stores in-frame clones only, minus some. The table records about 120,000 clones, around 89% of them present only once. Source: PBMCs, taken around atezolizumab (anti-PD-L1) treatment. The receptors stem from a man aged 55 to 70 with urothelial cancer. The CDR3 runs from the conserved cysteine through the conserved F or W. Fields, in order: CDR3 protein, CDR3 DNA, J gene, V gene, D gene. D genes are given only for firm matches.

CASSSGYGNTIYF,TGTGCCAGCAGTTCAGGGTACGGAAACACCATATATTTT,TRBJ1-3,TRBV11-2,.
CASSIGAWSNEKLFF,TGTGCCAGCAGTATCGGAGCTTGGAGTAATGAAAAACTGTTTTTT,TRBJ1-4,TRBV5-4,.
CASSLGTGGKYNEQFF,TGTGCCAGCAGCTTGGGTACAGGGGGCAAGTACAATGAGCAGTTCTTC,TRBJ2-1,TRBV5-4,TRBD1
CSVGGELAYEQYF,TGCAGCGTTGGGGGGGAACTGGCCTACGAGCAGTACTTC,TRBJ2-7,TRBV29-1,.
CASSYLTGEKLFF,TGTGCCAGCAGTTACCTGACAGGGGAAAAACTGTTTTTT,TRBJ1-4,TRBV27,TRBD1
CASSAPETGANVLTF,TGCGCCAGCAGCGCGCCGGAGACTGGGGCCAACGTCCTGACTTTC,TRBJ2-6,TRBV5-1,.
CASSYTPGLAYEQFF,TGTGCCAGCAGTTACACACCCGGCCTAGCCTATGAGCAGTTCTTC,TRBJ2-1,TRBV6-5,.
CASSLGTGLVNEQFF,TGCGCCAGCAGCTTAGGGACAGGGTTGGTCAATGAGCAGTTCTTC,TRBJ2-1,TRBV5-1,TRBD1
CASRGAGPDDTEAFF,TGTGCCAGCAGGGGCGCAGGGCCCGACGACACTGAAGCTTTCTTT,TRBJ1-1,TRBV7-2,.
CASSGRGSSYEQYF,TGTGCCAGCAGCGGGCGGGGCTCTTCCTACGAGCAGTACTTC,TRBJ2-7,TRBV28,.